These 24 T cell receptor beta chains originate from one sample sequenced in a study of radiation and T cells in renal cell carcinoma. The protocol was immunoSEQ multiplex PCR, while the TCRdb copy is restricted to in-frame clones and leaves out a portion. The sample shows around 180,000 clones, less than 90% of them seen only once. Time point noted: blood 4 weeks post-SBRT, at nephrectomy. Treatment in this sample: 15 Gy SBRT to primary tumor, nephrectomy 4 weeks later. The sequenced sample was blood, obtained from a patient whose treatment included radiotherapy and nephrectomy. All receptors derive from a woman between 45 and 65 years old with renal cell carcinoma.

CDR3 bases: TGTGCCAGCAGCCCTGATGCTGCAATTTACGAGCAGTACTTC. Translated: CASSPDAAIYEQYF. The genes are TRBV5-4 and TRBJ2-7, with D unresolved. V lost 4 bases and J lost 4, with 15 bases in between. The CDR3 length is 14 residues. Germline CDR1 is SGHNT and CDR2 is YYREEE (reference sequence).

The chain carries TRBV6-6 and TRBJ1-1; 7 nucleotides match TRBD1. The V segment lost 6 bases and the J segment 8 bases; nucleotides outside the gene matches: 15. CDR1 is MNHNY and CDR2 is SVGAGI in the germline V gene (reference sequence). The CDR3 runs 15 residues. CDR3 region: CASRPTGPAGSEAFF. The CDR3 DNA follows: TGTGCCAGCAGGCCGACAGGGCCGGCCGGTTCCGAAGCTTTCTTT.

The gene calls are TRBV5-8 and TRBJ1-1; D is unclear. CDR1 and CDR2 (germline): SGHTS, YDEGEE. Deletions cut 0 bases from V and 0 bases from J, with 6 bases between. This CDR3 region has 14 residues. The CDR3 reads CASSLGRVNTEAFF. The CDR3 bases are TGTGCCAGCAGCTTGGGTAGGGTGAACACTGAAGCTTTCTTT.

The V and J genes are TRBV4-2 and TRBJ2-7; 12 bases match TRBD1. Germline CDR1 LGHNA, CDR2 YNFKEQ. Trimming at V came to 1 base and at J to 5 bases, leaving 6 bases not matched to a gene. This CDR3 contains 16 residues. CDR3 amino acids: CASSQVEGTGGHEQYF. CDR3 bases: TGTGCCAGCAGCCAAGTGGAAGGGACAGGGGGCCACGAGCAGTACTTC.

The chain carries TRBV29-1 and TRBJ1-1, with D unclear. CDR3 size: 14 residues. The V and J ends lost 5 bases and 4 bases respectively, with 17 bases between them. Germline-derived CDR1 and CDR2 are SQVTM and ANQGSEA. The CDR3 here is CSVTLLKGTTEAFF. The CDR3 nucleotides read TGCAGCGTTACACTCTTGAAGGGAACCACTGAAGCTTTCTTT.

This chain uses TRBV9 with TRBJ2-1, with unresolved D. Germline-derived CDR1 and CDR2 are SGDLS and YYNGEE. The germline V and J ends were trimmed by 4 bases and 9 bases, with 17 bases remaining between them. This CDR3 has 14 residues. The CDR3 region has the DNA TGTGCCAGCAGCCCCCCAACACGCCCGAGTGAGCAGTTCTTC. Protein sequence: CASSPPTRPSEQFF.

The chain couples TRBV27 to TRBJ1-1; 10 bases match TRBD1. Germline CDR1 and CDR2: MNHEY and SMNVEV (reference sequence). This CDR3 comprises 16 residues. The V segment lost 4 bases and the J segment 4 bases; nucleotides outside the gene matches: 9. The CDR3 nucleotides are TGTGCCAGCAGTTGGGGACCGGGACAGGGGACCACTGAAGCTTTCTTT. Protein sequence: CASSWGPGQGTTEAFF.

This chain joins TRBV14 and TRBJ2-5; D is uncertain. The CDR3 contains 12 residues. V was pared by 3 bases and J by 5 bases, with 7 bases between. Germline CDR1 reads SGHDN; CDR2 reads FVKESK. The CDR3 nucleotides read TGTGCCAGCAGCCAGGCCAAGGAGACCCAGTACTTC. Its protein product is CASSQAKETQYF.

J is TRBJ1-1 and V is TRBV6-1; D perhaps matches TRBD1 (5 bases). The CDR3 runs to 13 residues. V was trimmed by 9 bases and J by 1 base, leaving 12 bases between them. The V gene's germline CDR1 is MNHNS and CDR2 SASEGT. The CDR3 DNA is TGTGCCAGTAAACAGGTAGCGAACACTGAAGCTTTCTTT. It specifies CASKQVANTEAFF.

The DNA for the CDR3 is TGCGCCAGCACCGTCGAAATGGCGGGGGACACTGAAGCTTTCTTT. This gives the protein CASTVEMAGDTEAFF. The rearrangement joins TRBV5-1 to TRBJ1-1, with TRBD1 as a possible D gene (5 bases). In germline, CDR1 is SGHRS, CDR2 YFSETQ. This CDR3 has 15 residues. V lost 6 bases, J lost 3 bases, and 18 bases lay in between.

The V call is TRBV10-3, the J call TRBJ1-1; 12 bases align to TRBD1. V was clipped by 5 bases and J by 4 bases; unmatched bases: 8. CDR3 length: 16 residues. CDR1 is ENHRY and CDR2 is SYGVKD in the germline V gene. The CDR3 DNA sequence: TGTGCCATCAGTCCATCTGGGACAGGGGGCCCCACTGAAGCTTTCTTT. Translation: CAISPSGTGGPTEAFF.

V gene TRBV5-1 combines with J gene TRBJ2-3; 8 bases are shared with TRBD2. The CDR3 totals 15 residues. Trimming at V came to 0 bases and at J to 2 bases, leaving 2 bases not matched to a gene. Germline V lookup: CDR1 SGHRS, CDR2 YFSETQ. The CDR3 DNA reads TGCGCCAGCAGCTTGGGCGGGGGGTACACAGATACGCAGTATTTT. It is translated as CASSLGGGYTDTQYF. Full variable domain (missing parts from reference TRBV5-1 and TRBJ2-3): KAGVTQTPRYLIKTRGQQVTLSCSPISGHRSVSWYQQTPGQGLQFLFEYFSETQRNKGNFPGRFSGRQFSNSRSEMNVSTLELGDSALYLCASSLGGGYTDTQYFGPGTRLTVL.

V usage is TRBV4-1 and J usage is TRBJ2-5, with 7 nucleotides matching TRBD2. The V gene end was trimmed by 4 bases and the J gene end by 1 base; junction bases not matched to a gene: 6. This CDR3 region has 15 residues. Germline V gives CDR1 MGHRA, CDR2 YSYEKL. CDR3 bases: TGCGCCAGCAGCCGTATAGCGGGTTTCCAAGAGACCCAGTACTTC. Protein sequence: CASSRIAGFQETQYF.

V and J are TRBV5-5 and TRBJ2-3; tentatively, D is TRBD1 or TRBD2 (5 bases each). The CDR3 consists of 13 residues. From germline, CDR1 is SGHKS and CDR2 YYEKEE (reference sequence). V shed 9 bases and J shed 2 bases, with 13 bases lying between them. The CDR3 region is CATEGPTTDTQYF. The CDR3 DNA reads TGTGCCACTGAGGGGCCAACCACAGATACGCAGTATTTT. Full variable domain (missing parts from reference TRBV5-5 and TRBJ2-3): DAGVTQSPTHLIKTRGQQVTLRCSPISGHKSVSWYQQVLGQGPQFIFQYYEKEERGRGNFPDRFSARQFPNYSSELNVNALLLGDSALYLCATEGPTTDTQYFGPGTRLTVL.

The CDR3 sequence is CASSLQVASGGAHEQFF. CDR3 nucleotide sequence: TGCGCCAGCAGCTTGCAGGTAGCAAGCGGGGGGGCCCATGAGCAGTTCTTC. The V and J genes are TRBV5-1 and TRBJ2-1; 10 bases fit TRBD2. This CDR3 spans 17 amino acids. Trimming cost V 1 base and J 8 bases; bases outside gene matches: 12. Per germline, CDR1 SGHRS and CDR2 YFSETQ. The full variable domain, completed using reference TRBV5-1 and TRBJ2-1, is KAGVTQTPRYLIKTRGQQVTLSCSPISGHRSVSWYQQTPGQGLQFLFEYFSETQRNKGNFPGRFSGRQFSNSRSEMNVSTLELGDSALYLCASSLQVASGGAHEQFFGPGTRLTVL.

The chain couples TRBV12-5 to TRBJ2-2, with 11 bases lining up with TRBD1. Germline V gives CDR1 LGHNT, CDR2 FRNRAP. The CDR3 length is 14 residues. V shed 10 bases, J shed 4 bases, and the junction held 5 bases outside the gene matches. The CDR3 loop reads CATRGTGGTGELFF. CDR3 sequence (DNA): TGTGCTACGAGGGGGACAGGGGGCACCGGGGAGCTGTTTTTT.

In this sample, this clone turned up a few times. The J gene is TRBJ2-5, the V gene TRBV5-5, with TRBD1 matching 8 bases. The CDR3 extends over 14 amino acids. V trimming: 4 bases; J trimming: 2 bases; junction bases outside the gene matches: 4. Per the germline V gene, CDR1 is SGHKS and CDR2 is YYEKEE (reference sequence). The CDR3 region is CASSTGQAQETQYF. CDR3 in DNA: TGTGCCAGCAGCACGGGACAGGCACAAGAGACCCAGTACTTC.

The chain couples TRBV15 to TRBJ2-3, with 10 bases lining up with TRBD1. Germline CDR1 reads LNHNV; CDR2 reads YYDKDF (reference sequence). The J segment lost 2 bases and the V segment lost 5 bases, leaving 7 bases of the junction unmatched. This CDR3 region has 16 residues. CDR3 in DNA: TGTGCCACCAGCCGAATGGGGACAGGGGTCACAGATACGCAGTATTTT. Its translation: CATSRMGTGVTDTQYF.

The chain links TRBV19 to TRBJ1-1; possible D gene TRBD1, 6 bases. Trimming stripped 6 bases from V and 1 base from J, with 12 bases between. This CDR3 region has 14 residues. Per the germline V gene, CDR1 is LNHDA and CDR2 is SQIVND (reference sequence). In DNA form, the CDR3 reads TGTGCCAGTAGGTTAGACAGGACGAACACTGAAGCTTTCTTT. Its translation: CASRLDRTNTEAFF.

The chain uses TRBV19 and TRBJ1-5; no clear D gene. With 4 bases removed from V and 11 bases from J, the gap between germline ends came to 15 bases. Germline lookup yields CDR1 LNHDA and CDR2 SQIVND (reference sequence). The CDR3 contains 13 residues. The CDR3 bases are TGTGCCAGTAGTACCCACGCTAGGTTAGCCCAGCATTTT. Translated, it gives CASSTHARLAQHF.

In nucleotides, the CDR3 is TGCGCCAGCAGCCCATCGGGACAGGGATATGGCTACACCTTC. Translated: CASSPSGQGYGYTF. The chain links TRBV5-1 to TRBJ1-2; TRBD1 aligns across 9 bases. The V gene end was trimmed by 4 bases and the J gene end by 5 bases; junction bases not matched to a gene: 6. The germline gives CDR1 SGHRS, CDR2 YFSETQ. The CDR3 is 14 amino acids.

The chain links TRBV6-1 to TRBJ2-3; D tentatively reads TRBD1 or TRBD2 (5 bases each). The CDR3 has 15 amino acids. Trimming left V 0 bases short and J 4 bases short, with 11 bases between. Germline assignment: CDR1 MNHNS and CDR2 SASEGT. This CDR3 is CASSEAFGDPDTQYF. The CDR3 DNA reads as TGTGCCAGCAGTGAAGCGTTCGGGGACCCAGATACGCAGTATTTT.

This chain links TRBV21-1 with TRBJ2-7; TRBD1 is taken as the D call from the table, unchecked against the DNA. TRBV21-1 constitutes a pseudogene. The CDR3 extends over 15 amino acids. Written as DNA, the CDR3 is TGTGCCAGCAGCAGCCGGGACACCCACAGGGAAGAGCAGTACTTC. Its protein is CASSSRDTHREEQYF.

This clone was counted once. This chain joins TRBV14 and TRBJ2-5; 7 nucleotides agree with TRBD1. This CDR3 has 16 residues. Unmatched junction bases numbered 12, after V lost 4 bases and J lost 4 bases. Germline CDR1 SGHDN, CDR2 FVKESK. CDR3 nucleotide sequence: TGTGCCAGCAGCCTTAGACGACAGGGTTTAGGAGAGACCCAGTACTTC. Amino acids: CASSLRRQGLGETQYF.